The 26 T cell receptor beta chains below all came from one sample that was sequenced in a study of T cells after yellow fever vaccination. TCRdb processed the 5' RACE reads anew with MiXCR; each CDR3 protein has one entry. The sample carries under 550,000 distinct CDR3 sequences, just over 20% recorded once. The material was PBMCs, obtained about 21 days after the first yellow fever vaccination. These receptors came from a man aged 18 to 30 who received the YFV17D yellow fever vaccine.

The table lists this clonotype with a few counts. A read error may account for a junction end that differs from germline. The chain combines TRBV28 with TRBJ1-3; D is unresolved. Per germline, CDR1 MDHEN and CDR2 SYDVKM. There are 14 residues in the CDR3. The CDR3 sequence is CASSLTGFGDTIYF. As DNA, the CDR3 is TGTGCCAGCAGTTTAACCGGGTTTGGAGACACCATATATTTT.

This chain joins TRBV20-1 and TRBJ2-7; the D gene could be TRBD1 or TRBD2 (5 bases each). Germline V CDR1 and CDR2: DFQATT, SNEGSKA (reference sequence). CDR3 length equals 15 residues. The V end lost 0 bases, the J end lost 7 bases, and 19 bases lay between the germline ends. DNA of the CDR3: TGCAGTGCTAGAGATTCAGGGATCGGGATGGGTGAGCAGTACTTC. Its protein product is CSARDSGIGMGEQYF.

This chain joins TRBV7-2 and TRBJ2-1; no reliable D call. Trimming stripped 3 bases from V and 2 bases from J, with 11 bases between. The V gene's germline CDR1 is SGHTA and CDR2 FQGNSA. The CDR3 is made up of 15 amino acids. The CDR3 here is CASSFLHSTYNEQFF. The CDR3 bases are TGTGCCAGCAGCTTTCTCCACTCGACCTACAATGAGCAGTTCTTC.

This clonotype was found a few times. The chain carries TRBV6-5 and TRBJ1-2; D gene unclear. V was cut by 2 bases and J by 4 bases, with 8 bases left in between. Germline V gene sequence: CDR1 MNHEY, CDR2 SVGAGI. This CDR3 spans 13 amino acids. CDR3 residues: CASSYGQIYGYTF. Written as DNA, the CDR3 is TGTGCCAGCAGTTACGGGCAGATCTATGGCTACACCTTC.

This clonotype showed up just once. The rearrangement joins TRBV11-2 to TRBJ2-7, with D possibly TRBD2 on 5 matching bases. Germline values: CDR1 SGHAT, CDR2 FQNNGV. V dropped 4 bases and J dropped 1 base, with 11 bases sitting between them. This CDR3 comprises 14 residues. CDR3 amino acids: CASSSSPGSYEQYV. The CDR3 nucleotides read TGTGCCAGCAGCTCGTCCCCGGGGTCCTACGAGCAGTACGTC.

The rearrangement links TRBV15 to TRBJ2-5; 7 nucleotides match TRBD1. The CDR3 sequence is 16 residues long. V gave up 2 bases and J gave up 3 bases; unmatched junction bases: 9. The germline gives CDR1 LNHNV, CDR2 YYDKDF (reference sequence). The CDR3 loop is CATSRNPTGIEETQYF. The CDR3, as DNA: TGTGCCACCAGCAGAAACCCGACAGGGATAGAAGAGACCCAGTACTTC. The full variable domain, rest sourced from reference TRBV15 and TRBJ2-5, is DAMVIQNPRYQVTQFGKPVTLSCSQTLNHNVMYWYQQKSSQAPKLLFHYYDKDFNNEADTPDNFQSRRPNTSFCFLDIRSPGLGDTAMYLCATSRNPTGIEETQYFGPGTRLLVL.

The chain has TRBV7-2 and TRBJ2-7; no clear D gene. The germline V and J ends were trimmed by 5 bases and 4 bases, with 21 bases remaining between them. Germline CDR1 is SGHTA and CDR2 is FQGNSA. This CDR3 is built from 16 residues. The DNA for the CDR3 is TGTGCCAGCAGCCCTCAGTCGCCCTCATCGTTTTACGAGCAGTACGTC. Its translation is CASSPQSPSSFYEQYV.

This clonotype was counted at least ten times. The genes are TRBV27 and TRBJ2-1, with TRBD1 matching 10 bases. The CDR3 covers 15 residues. The J segment lost 7 bases and the V segment lost 6 bases, leaving 9 bases of the junction unmatched. Germline V CDR1 and CDR2: MNHEY, SMNVEV (reference sequence). Written as DNA, the CDR3 is TGTGCCAGCAGGCTACCGGGACAGGGGAATAATGAGCAGTTCTTC. This encodes CASRLPGQGNNEQFF.

The rearrangement joins TRBV7-9 to TRBJ2-7; no clear D. The V gene lost 3 bases and the J gene lost 3 bases, with 6 bases spanning the gap. CDR3 size: 12 residues. Germline V gene data show CDR1 as SEHNR and CDR2 as FQNEAQ (reference sequence). CDR3 sequence (DNA): TGTGCCAGCAGCTTGGACGACTACGAGCAGTACGTC. Translation gives CASSLDDYEQYV.

The rearrangement joins TRBV20-1 to TRBJ2-3, with 12 bases matching TRBD2. The CDR3 totals 15 residues. Trimming removed 2 bases from V and 3 bases from J; junction bases left unmatched: 3. From germline, CDR1 is DFQATT and CDR2 SNEGSKA (reference sequence). CDR3 in amino acids: CSARTLAGGTDTQYF. The CDR3 DNA reads as TGCAGTGCTAGAACGCTAGCGGGGGGGACAGATACGCAGTATTTT.

This clonotype was seen a few times. V gene TRBV15 combines with J gene TRBJ1-2, with 9 bases lining up with TRBD1. The V gene's germline CDR1 is LNHNV and CDR2 YYDKDF (reference sequence). Germline trimming cut 1 base from V and 4 bases from J; bases unmatched to any gene: 7. This CDR3 comprises 16 residues. The CDR3 sequence: CATSRAGTGRVYGYTF. DNA of the CDR3: TGTGCCACCAGCAGAGCCGGGACAGGGAGGGTCTATGGCTACACCTTC.

The chain couples TRBV20-1 to TRBJ2-1; TRBD1 agrees at 9 bases. V gave up 6 bases and J gave up 1 base; unmatched junction bases: 7. CDR1 and CDR2 (germline): DFQATT, SNEGSKA (reference sequence). The CDR3 spans 15 residues. In nucleotides, the CDR3 is TGCAGTGCGCCCGGGACAGGGATTTCCTACAATGAGCAGTTCTTC. Translated, it gives CSAPGTGISYNEQFF.

The rearrangement joins TRBV18 to TRBJ2-3, with 12 bases lining up with TRBD2. This CDR3 is built from 16 residues. The ends lost 6 bases at V and 3 bases at J; junction bases unmatched: 7. Germline CDR1 reads KGHSH; CDR2 reads LQKENI. CDR3 sequence reads: CASSPMTSGGTDTQYF. The CDR3, as DNA: TGTGCCAGCTCGCCCATGACTAGCGGGGGAACAGATACGCAGTATTTT.

The chain recombines TRBV20-1 with TRBJ2-3, with 10 nucleotides matching TRBD2. The CDR3 contains 14 residues. Germline CDR1 is DFQATT and CDR2 is SNEGSKA (reference sequence). V shed 6 bases, J shed 0 bases, and the junction held 3 bases outside the gene matches. The CDR3 loop is CSAALAGSTDTQYF. The DNA for the CDR3 is TGCAGTGCAGCACTAGCGGGGAGCACAGATACGCAGTATTTT.

V is TRBV10-3 and J is TRBJ2-3, with no clear D. CDR1 and CDR2 (germline): ENHRY, SYGVKD. V was clipped by 2 bases and J by 4 bases, with 7 bases between them. The CDR3 has 13 residues. This chain's CDR3 is CAISELLADTQYF. The CDR3 bases are TGTGCCATCAGTGAGCTCCTAGCAGATACGCAGTATTTT.

The J gene is TRBJ1-3, the V gene TRBV5-8; possible D gene TRBD1, 6 bases. CDR1 is SGHTS, CDR2 YDEGEE, per germline. Trimming removed 4 bases at V and 4 bases at J, with 9 bases between. The CDR3 length is 13 residues. As DNA, the CDR3 is TGTGCCAGCAGCGGAGGACAGGGAAACACCATATATTTT. It is translated as CASSGGQGNTIYF. The complete variable domain, with remaining parts taken from reference TRBV5-8 and TRBJ1-3, reads EAGVTQSPTHLIKTRGQQATLRCSPISGHTSVYWYQQALGLGLQFLLWYDEGEERNRGNFPPRFSGRQFPNYSSELNVNALELEDSALYLCASSGGQGNTIYFGEGSWLTVV.

The V gene is TRBV7-9, the J gene TRBJ2-1, with TRBD1 matching over 10 bases. The junction had 7 bases not matched to a gene; V was cut back by 3 bases and J by 8 bases. The CDR3 has 15 amino acids. The germline gives CDR1 SEHNR, CDR2 FQNEAQ (reference sequence). CDR3 bases: TGTGCCAGCAGCTTTCCGGGACAGGGGCTGGATGAGCAGTTCTTC. Translating it yields CASSFPGQGLDEQFF.

The CDR3 loop reads CSARRSSGKYEQYV. The DNA of the CDR3 is TGCAGTGCTAGAAGGTCTAGCGGTAAATACGAGCAGTACGTC. The chain employs TRBV20-1 and TRBJ2-7; TRBD2 aligns across 7 bases. V was pared by 2 bases and J by 4 bases, with 8 bases of the junction left unmatched. This CDR3 contains 14 residues. CDR1 and CDR2 (germline): DFQATT, SNEGSKA (reference sequence).

This sequence joins TRBV6-2 or TRBV6-3 and TRBJ2-1; 16 bases are a match to TRBD2. The CDR3 extends over 18 amino acids. Germline CDR1 and CDR2: MNHEY and SVGEGT. V shed 6 bases and J 8 bases; nucleotides not matched to a gene: 13. CDR3 coding DNA: TGTGCCAGCAGAGAGGGACTAGCGGGGGGGCCGGGGCTTTATGAGCAGTTCTTC. Translation: CASREGLAGGPGLYEQFF.

The V call is TRBV27, the J call TRBJ2-7, with D unresolved. Trimming stripped 4 bases from V and 4 bases from J, with 14 bases between. The CDR3 spans 14 residues. Germline V gives CDR1 MNHEY, CDR2 SMNVEV (reference sequence). The CDR3 DNA sequence: TGTGCCAGCAGTTGGGCCAGCGTCGGGTACGAGCAGTACGTC. It codes for CASSWASVGYEQYV.

This clonotype was seen many times. This CDR3 is CASSFSGADNEQFF. CDR3 nucleotide sequence: TGTGCCAGCAGCTTTAGCGGGGCCGACAATGAGCAGTTCTTC. This chain uses TRBV7-9 with TRBJ2-1; TRBD2 matches at 8 bases. The ends lost 3 bases at V and 5 bases at J; junction bases unmatched: 3. This CDR3 has 14 residues. CDR1 SEHNR and CDR2 FQNEAQ come from the germline V gene (reference sequence).

This clonotype was seen a few times. The chain joins TRBV5-6 to TRBJ2-1, with TRBD2 matching over 12 bases. Germline trimming cut 5 bases from V and 7 bases from J; bases unmatched to any gene: 7. The CDR3 contains 15 residues. Germline V gives CDR1 SGHDT, CDR2 YYEEEE. CDR3 sequence: CASRHLAGGANEQFF. The CDR3 region has the DNA TGTGCCAGCAGGCACCTAGCGGGGGGGGCGAATGAGCAGTTCTTC.

This clonotype was found a few times. J is TRBJ2-2 and V is TRBV4-1; D tentatively fits TRBD1 or TRBD2 (5 bases each). V lost 1 base, J lost 7 bases, and 13 bases lay in between. The germline V gene has CDR1 MGHRA and CDR2 YSYEKL. The CDR3 has 15 residues. CDR3: CASSQAGIRGGELFF. CDR3 bases: TGCGCCAGCAGCCAAGCGGGAATAAGGGGCGGGGAGCTGTTTTTT.

The chain combines TRBV19 with TRBJ1-2; D not resolved. Germline loops: CDR1 LNHDA, CDR2 SQIVND (reference sequence). CDR3 length: 12 residues. The CDR3 DNA sequence: TGTGCGACGCAGCTACCTAACTATGGCTACACCTTC. The encoded protein is CATQLPNYGYTF.

This clonotype was counted only a few times. The genes are TRBV6-2 or TRBV6-3 and TRBJ1-1; no firm D call. The CDR3 covers 12 residues. The germline V and J ends were trimmed by 2 bases and 3 bases, with 4 bases remaining between them. CDR1 and CDR2 (germline): MNHEY, SVGEGT. The chain's CDR3 is CASSYRYTEAFF. CDR3 bases: TGTGCCAGCAGTTACCGTTACACTGAAGCTTTCTTT.

This clonotype was detected only a few times. The chain uses TRBV27 and TRBJ2-6; tentatively, D is TRBD1 (5 bases). The germline V gene encodes CDR1 MNHEY and CDR2 SMNVEV (reference sequence). Trimming shortened V by 4 bases and J by 4 bases, and 11 bases separated the two germline ends. CDR3 length equals 15 residues. DNA for the CDR3: TGTGCCAGCAGTTCCCCAGGGTCCGGGGCCAACGTCCTGACTTTC. This encodes CASSSPGSGANVLTF.